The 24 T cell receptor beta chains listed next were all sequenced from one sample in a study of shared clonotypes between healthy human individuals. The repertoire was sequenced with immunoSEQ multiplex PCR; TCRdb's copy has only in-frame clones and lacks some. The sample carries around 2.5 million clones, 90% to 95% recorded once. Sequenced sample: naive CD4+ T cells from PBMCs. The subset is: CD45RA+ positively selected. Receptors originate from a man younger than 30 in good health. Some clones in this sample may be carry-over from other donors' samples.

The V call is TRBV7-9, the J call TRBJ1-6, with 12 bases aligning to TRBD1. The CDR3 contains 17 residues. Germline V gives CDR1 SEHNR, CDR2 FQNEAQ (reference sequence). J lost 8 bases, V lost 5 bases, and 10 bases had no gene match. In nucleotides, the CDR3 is TGTGCCAGCAGCCCCACCGGTGGGGACAGGGGGCATTCACCCCTCCACTTT. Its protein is CASSPTGGDRGHSPLHF.

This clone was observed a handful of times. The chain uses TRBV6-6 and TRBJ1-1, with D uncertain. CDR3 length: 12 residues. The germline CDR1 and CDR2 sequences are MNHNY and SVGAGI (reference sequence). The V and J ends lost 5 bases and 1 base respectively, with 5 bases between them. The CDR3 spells CASSRSNTEAFF. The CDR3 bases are TGTGCCAGCAGTAGGTCGAACACTGAAGCTTTCTTT.

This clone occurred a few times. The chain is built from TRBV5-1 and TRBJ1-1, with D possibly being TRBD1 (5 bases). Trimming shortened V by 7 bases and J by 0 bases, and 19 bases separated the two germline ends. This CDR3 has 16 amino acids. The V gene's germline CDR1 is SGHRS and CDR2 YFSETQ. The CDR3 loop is CASSGGGTNMNTEAFF. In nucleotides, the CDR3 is TGCGCCAGCTCCGGCGGGGGGACCAACATGAACACTGAAGCTTTCTTT.

The CDR3: CASSQTPSRDTQYF. The CDR3 coding sequence is TGTGCCAGCAGCCAGACCCCCTCTCGGGATACGCAGTATTTT. This sequence joins TRBV14 and TRBJ2-3; D is unclear. CDR1 is SGHDN, CDR2 FVKESK, per germline. V lost 3 bases to trimming and J lost 6 bases, with 13 bases between them. There are 14 residues in the CDR3.

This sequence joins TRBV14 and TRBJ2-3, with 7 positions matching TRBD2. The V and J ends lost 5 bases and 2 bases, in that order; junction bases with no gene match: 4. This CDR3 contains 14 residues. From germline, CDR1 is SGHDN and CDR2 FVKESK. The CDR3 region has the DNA TGTGCCAGCAGCAGAGCGGGACCCACAGATACGCAGTATTTT. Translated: CASSRAGPTDTQYF.

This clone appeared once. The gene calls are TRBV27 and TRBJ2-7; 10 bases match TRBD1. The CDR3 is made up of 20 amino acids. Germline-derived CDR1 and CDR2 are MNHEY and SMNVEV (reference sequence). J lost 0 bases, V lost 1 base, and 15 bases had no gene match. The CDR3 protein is CASSLWGDRGAWWGSYEQYF. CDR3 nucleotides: TGTGCCAGCAGTTTATGGGGGGACAGGGGAGCCTGGTGGGGCTCCTACGAGCAGTACTTC.

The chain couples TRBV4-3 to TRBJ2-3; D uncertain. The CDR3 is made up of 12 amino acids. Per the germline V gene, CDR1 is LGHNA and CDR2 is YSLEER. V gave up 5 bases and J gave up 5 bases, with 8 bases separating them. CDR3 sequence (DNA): TGCGCCAGCAGCGAAAACGGAGATACGCAGTATTTT. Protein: CASSENGDTQYF.

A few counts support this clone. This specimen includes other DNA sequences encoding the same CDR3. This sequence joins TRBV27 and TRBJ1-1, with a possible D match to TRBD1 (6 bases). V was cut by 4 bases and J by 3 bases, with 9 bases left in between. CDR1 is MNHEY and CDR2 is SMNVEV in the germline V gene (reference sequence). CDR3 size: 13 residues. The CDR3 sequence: CASSYKGDTEAFF. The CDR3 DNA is TGTGCCAGCAGTTACAAGGGGGACACTGAAGCTTTCTTT.

The CDR3 is CATQVAAGAMNTEAFF. CDR3 in DNA: TGTGCCACGCAGGTCGCCGCAGGGGCCATGAACACTGAAGCTTTCTTT. The chain combines TRBV18 with TRBJ1-1; D perhaps matches TRBD1 (6 bases). The CDR3 has 16 amino acids. Germline CDR1 and CDR2: KGHSH and LQKENI. V was pared by 10 bases and J by 0 bases, with 21 bases between.

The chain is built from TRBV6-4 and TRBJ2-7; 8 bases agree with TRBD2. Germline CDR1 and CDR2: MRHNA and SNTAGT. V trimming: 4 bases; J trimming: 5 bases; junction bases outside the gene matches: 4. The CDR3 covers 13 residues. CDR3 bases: TGTGCCAGCAGTGTCTCCGGGGGGGACGAGCAGTACTTC. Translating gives CASSVSGGDEQYF.

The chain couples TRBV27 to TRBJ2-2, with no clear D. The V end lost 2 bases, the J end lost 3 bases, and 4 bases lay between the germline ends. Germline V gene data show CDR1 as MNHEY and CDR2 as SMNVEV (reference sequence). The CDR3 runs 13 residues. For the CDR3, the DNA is TGTGCCAGCAGTTTACCCCACACCGGGGAGCTGTTTTTT. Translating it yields CASSLPHTGELFF.

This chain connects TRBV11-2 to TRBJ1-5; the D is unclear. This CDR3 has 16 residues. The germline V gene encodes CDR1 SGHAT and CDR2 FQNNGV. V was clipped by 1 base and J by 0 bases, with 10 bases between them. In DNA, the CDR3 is TGTGCCAGCAGCTTAGCCGACACTTATAGCAATCAGCCCCAGCATTTT. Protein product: CASSLADTYSNQPQHF.

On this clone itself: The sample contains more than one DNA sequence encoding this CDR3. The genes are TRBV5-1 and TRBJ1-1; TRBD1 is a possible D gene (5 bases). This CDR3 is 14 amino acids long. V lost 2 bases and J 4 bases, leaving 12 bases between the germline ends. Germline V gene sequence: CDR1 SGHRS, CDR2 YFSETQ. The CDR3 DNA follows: TGCGCCAGCAGCTTCGGGGGGGTCAGCACTGAAGCTTTCTTT. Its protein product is CASSFGGVSTEAFF.

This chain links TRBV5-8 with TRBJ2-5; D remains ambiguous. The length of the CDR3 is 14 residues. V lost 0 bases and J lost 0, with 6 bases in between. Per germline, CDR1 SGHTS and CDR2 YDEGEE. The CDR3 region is CASSLALDQETQYF. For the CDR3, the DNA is TGTGCCAGCAGCTTGGCCCTAGACCAAGAGACCCAGTACTTC.

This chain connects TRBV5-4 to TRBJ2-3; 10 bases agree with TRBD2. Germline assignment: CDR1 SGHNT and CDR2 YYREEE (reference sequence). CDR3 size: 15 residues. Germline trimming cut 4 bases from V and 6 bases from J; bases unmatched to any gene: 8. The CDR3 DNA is TGTGCCAGCAGCCGTATAGCGGGAGGTGTGGATACGCAGTATTTT. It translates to CASSRIAGGVDTQYF.

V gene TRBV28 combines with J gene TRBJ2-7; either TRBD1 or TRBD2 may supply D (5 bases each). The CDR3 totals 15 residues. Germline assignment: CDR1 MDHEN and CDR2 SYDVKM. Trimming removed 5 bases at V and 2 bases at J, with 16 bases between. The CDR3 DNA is TGTGCCAGCAGTCCTCCCGGGGCCAAGACCTACGAGCAGTACTTC. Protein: CASSPPGAKTYEQYF.

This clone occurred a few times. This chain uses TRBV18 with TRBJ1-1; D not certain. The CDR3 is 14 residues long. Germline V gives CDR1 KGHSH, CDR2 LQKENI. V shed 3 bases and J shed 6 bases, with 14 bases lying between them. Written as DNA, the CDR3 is TGTGCCAGCTCACCCCGTCAGACTGGCGCTGAAGCTTTCTTT. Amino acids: CASSPRQTGAEAFF.

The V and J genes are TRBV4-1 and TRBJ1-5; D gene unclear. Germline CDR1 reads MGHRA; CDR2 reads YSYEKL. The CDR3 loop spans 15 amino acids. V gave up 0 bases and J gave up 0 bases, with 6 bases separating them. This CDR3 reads CASSQDSYSNQPQHF. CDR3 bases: TGCGCCAGCAGCCAAGACAGTTATAGCAATCAGCCCCAGCATTTT.

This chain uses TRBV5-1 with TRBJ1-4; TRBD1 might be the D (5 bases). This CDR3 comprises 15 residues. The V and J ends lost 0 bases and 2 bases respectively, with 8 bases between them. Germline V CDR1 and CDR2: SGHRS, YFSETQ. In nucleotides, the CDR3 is TGCGCCAGCAGCTTGGCCAAGGGGACTAATGAAAAACTGTTTTTT. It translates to CASSLAKGTNEKLFF.

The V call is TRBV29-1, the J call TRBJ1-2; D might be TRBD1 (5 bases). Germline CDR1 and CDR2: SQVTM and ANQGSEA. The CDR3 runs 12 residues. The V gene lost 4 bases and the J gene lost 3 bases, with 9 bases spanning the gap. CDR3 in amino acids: CSVGGRDYGYTF. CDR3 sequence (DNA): TGCAGCGTTGGGGGCCGGGACTATGGCTACACCTTC.

In DNA form, the CDR3 reads TGTGCCAGCAGTTTCAACAGTGAGGGGGAGCAGTACTTC. It translates to CASSFNSEGEQYF. The rearrangement uses TRBV27 and TRBJ2-7; the D gene could be TRBD1 or TRBD2 (5 bases each). The CDR3 runs 13 residues. The V gene lost 3 bases and the J gene lost 7 bases, with 13 bases spanning the gap. Germline CDR1 and CDR2: MNHEY and SMNVEV (reference sequence).

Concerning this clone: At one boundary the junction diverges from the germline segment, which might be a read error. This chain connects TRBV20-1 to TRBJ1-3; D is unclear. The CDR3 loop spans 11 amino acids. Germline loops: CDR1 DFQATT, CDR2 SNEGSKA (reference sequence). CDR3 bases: TGCAGTGCTAGGGTTGGAACCACCATATATTTT. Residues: CSARVGTTIYF.

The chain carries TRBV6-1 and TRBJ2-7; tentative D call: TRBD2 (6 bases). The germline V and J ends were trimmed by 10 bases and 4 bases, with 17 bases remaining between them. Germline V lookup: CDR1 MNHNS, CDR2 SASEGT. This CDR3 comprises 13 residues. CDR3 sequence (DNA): TGTGCCACACTACGGGAGTTGGGTTACGAGCAGTACTTC. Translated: CATLRELGYEQYF.

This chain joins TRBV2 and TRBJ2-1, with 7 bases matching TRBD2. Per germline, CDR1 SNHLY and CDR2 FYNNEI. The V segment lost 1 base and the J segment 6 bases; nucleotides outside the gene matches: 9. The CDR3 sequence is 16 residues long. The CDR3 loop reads CASSEGGEGLGNEQFF. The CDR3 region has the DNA TGTGCCAGCAGTGAAGGGGGGGAGGGCCTAGGCAATGAGCAGTTCTTC.